This T cell receptor (beta chain) was retrieved from a study of T cell repertoires in cytomegalovirus infection. Whole-study context: Public TCR beta signatures marked donors with CMV infection and the matching HLA. Notes on the study in general: There were HLA-C-restricted CMV-specific TCR beta clonotypes dominating the ex vivo response. Cumulative frequency of public TCR beta families picked out carriers of CMV plus the relevant HLA.

For this clonotype: The antigen remains unidentified.

TCRdb called the reads again in MiXCR, with one record for every CDR3 protein. The top ten hold around 8% of the sample, which has hundreds of thousands of distinct CDR3 sequences, 20% to 30% seen once. V lost 5 bases to trimming and J lost 5 bases; unmatched junction nucleotides: 5. Germline CDR1 reads KGHSH; CDR2 reads LQKENI. CDR3 length: 13 residues. The J gene is TRBJ2-5, the V gene TRBV18; 7 bases fit TRBD1. The source of this sequence is a human donor in good health (CMV status not recorded). Some clones in this sample may be carry-over from other donors' samples. Sequencing input: CD8+ T cells from PBMCs. CDR3 nucleotides: TGTGCCAGCTCAACCGGGACAGCTGAGACCCAGTACTTC. Translation: CASSTGTAETQYF.